The rows below give T cell receptor beta chains drawn from one sample of a study of human T cells and chemical hapten exposure. Each CDR3 protein is one row after TCRdb ran MiXCR on the RACE reads. The table includes about 71,000 distinct CDR3 sequences, 11% detected once. The sample consisted of whole blood, taken in connection with sensitization to the hapten diphenylcyclopropenone (DPC). The receptors were gathered from a woman between 50 and 59 years old with alopecia areata. Some clones in this sample may be carry-over from other donors' samples. Each CDR3 is given with its conserved first and last residue. The D gene is left open where the match is weak. Not every row has a clone size; where given, it reads once, few, many or a size class.

V gene	clone size	J gene	D gene	CDR3 protein	CDR3 DNA
TRBV4-1	.	TRBJ1-2	TRBD1	CASSQTPTGTYGYTF	TGCGCCAGCAGCCAAACCCCGACAGGGACCTATGGCTACACCTTC
TRBV28	.	TRBJ2-1	.	CASSFGNQYNEQFF	TGTGCCAGCAGTTTCGGGAATCAATACAATGAGCAGTTCTTC
TRBV28	.	TRBJ2-1	TRBD1	CASSPHSRGSANEQFF	TGTGCCAGCAGTCCGCACTCCAGGGGGTCAGCTAATGAGCAGTTCTTC
TRBV12-3/TRBV12-4	many	TRBJ1-2	.	CASSPRTELLEYGYTF	TGTGCCAGCAGTCCCCGGACAGAGCTATTAGAATATGGCTACACCTTC
TRBV29-1	few	TRBJ2-1	.	CSVERGWTEQFF	TGCAGCGTTGAAAGGGGCTGGACTGAGCAGTTCTTC
TRBV24-1	.	TRBJ2-1	TRBD1	CATSAFTGVAGQGRNEQFF	TGTGCCACCAGTGCTTTTACTGGGGTCGCGGGACAGGGTCGGAATGAGCAGTTCTTC
TRBV18	few	TRBJ1-1	.	CASSYLRTTQQGNTEAFF	TGTGCCAGCTCATACCTAAGAACCACACAACAGGGGAACACTGAAGCTTTCTTT
TRBV29-1	few	TRBJ1-1	TRBD1	CSVARGQGGSAFF	TGCAGCGTTGCTCGAGGACAGGGAGGGTCAGCTTTCTTT
TRBV29-1	.	TRBJ2-7	.	CSVATGDEQYF	TGCAGCGTTGCGACAGGCGACGAGCAGTACTTC
TRBV29-1	many	TRBJ1-3	.	CSVAGYSGNTIYF	TGCAGCGTCGCAGGTTACTCTGGAAACACCATATATTTT
TRBV7-2	many	TRBJ1-6	.	CASSFRAPPSYNSPLHF	TGTGCCAGCAGCTTCAGGGCACCACCCTCCTATAATTCACCCCTCCACTTT
TRBV28	many	TRBJ2-3	.	CASIGRVGDTQYF	TGTGCCAGCATAGGACGAGTCGGGGATACGCAGTATTTT
TRBV28	.	TRBJ2-3	.	CASWVFDTQYF	TGTGCCAGCTGGGTTTTTGATACGCAGTATTTT
TRBV7-6	.	TRBJ2-7	.	CASSPRGVSYEQYF	TGTGCCAGCAGCCCCAGAGGTGTCTCCTACGAGCAGTACTTC
TRBV6-2/TRBV6-3	few	TRBJ1-6	.	CASSYSGRSSPLHF	TGTGCCAGCAGTTACTCAGGACGGAGTTCACCCCTCCACTTT
TRBV6-5	many	TRBJ2-5	.	CASRPTGFETQYF	TGTGCCAGCAGGCCAACAGGGTTCGAGACCCAGTACTTC
TRBV3-1	many	TRBJ1-1	.	CASSQDAGGTEAFF	TGTGCCAGCAGCCAAGATGCCGGGGGAACTGAAGCTTTCTTT
TRBV13	few	TRBJ1-1	TRBD1	CASSQGELGDTEAFF	TGTGCCAGCAGCCAGGGGGAGTTAGGGGACACTGAAGCTTTCTTT
TRBV18	few	TRBJ1-1	.	CASSPPSRGGTEAFF	TGTGCCAGCTCACCACCGAGCAGGGGTGGAACTGAAGCTTTCTTT
TRBV28	.	TRBJ2-7	TRBD1	CASSFYPTTGTAYEQYF	TGTGCCAGCAGTTTCTACCCTACCACAGGGACAGCCTACGAGCAGTACTTC
TRBV5-1	few	TRBJ2-3	.	CASSLGGGAGTLDTQYF	TGCGCCAGCAGCTTGGGAGGCGGGGCAGGGACCCTCGATACGCAGTATTTT
TRBV20-1	few	TRBJ1-1	.	CSARAQPLMNTEAFF	TGCAGTGCTAGAGCCCAGCCGCTGATGAACACTGAAGCTTTCTTT
TRBV5-1	.	TRBJ1-4	TRBD1	CASSLIQGAREKLFF	TGCGCCAGCAGCTTAATTCAGGGGGCGCGTGAAAAACTGTTTTTT
TRBV9	.	TRBJ2-5	.	CASSAGLYETQYF	TGTGCCAGCAGCGCGGGACTCTACGAGACCCAGTACTTC
TRBV7-2	many	TRBJ2-1	TRBD2	CASGLRGERGVNEQFF	TGTGCCAGCGGCCTGAGGGGTGAGCGGGGTGTCAATGAGCAGTTCTTC
TRBV18	.	TRBJ1-2	TRBD1	CASSPRGGQGFYGYTF	TGTGCCAGCTCACCACGCGGCGGACAGGGGTTCTATGGCTACACCTTC
TRBV7-2	.	TRBJ2-3	TRBD2	CASSGASGGSDTQYF	TGTGCCAGCTCCGGAGCAAGCGGGGGGTCAGATACGCAGTATTTT
TRBV5-1	.	TRBJ1-1	.	CASSPGHRDMAEAFF	TGCGCCAGCAGCCCGGGACACCGGGATATGGCTGAAGCTTTCTTT
TRBV20-1	few	TRBJ2-5	TRBD2	CSETSATETQYF	TGCAGCGAGACTAGCGCGACAGAGACCCAGTACTTC
TRBV5-1	many	TRBJ2-2	TRBD2	CASSPESGLADTGELFF	TGCGCCAGCAGCCCCGAATCGGGACTAGCAGACACCGGGGAGCTGTTTTTT
TRBV6-5	.	TRBJ1-1	.	CASSSVAEAFF	TGTGCCAGCAGCTCAGTGGCTGAAGCTTTCTTT
TRBV11-2	many	TRBJ2-7	.	CASSLAVVGDTYEQYF	TGTGCCAGCAGCTTAGCGGTCGTAGGGGATACCTACGAGCAGTACTTC
TRBV7-2	many	TRBJ2-1	.	CASSLESGRRNEQFF	TGTGCCAGCAGCTTAGAGTCAGGGAGACGTAATGAGCAGTTCTTC